In its sample, the clone carrying this TCR beta chain was seen many times. Adult Caucasians living in Nashville, Tennessee made up all of the donors. The authors distributed each subset's genomic DNA evenly over several immunoSEQ plates. Method: immunoSEQ multiplex PCR; TCRdb's copy keeps in-frame clones and lacks some. The sample records some 790,000 clones, roughly 72% being singletons. The entry originates in a study of shared clonotypes between healthy human individuals. V dropped 6 bases and J dropped 1 base, with 7 bases sitting between them. This CDR3 has 14 residues. In germline, CDR1 is MNHEY, CDR2 SVGAGI.

Sequenced: memory CD4+ T cells sorted from blood. Subset here: CD45RA-negative fraction. This sequence was found in a young woman in good health. The V call is TRBV6-5, the J call TRBJ2-6; D gene uncertain. CDR3 bases: TGTGCCAGCAGCTTCTCTTCTGGGGCCAACGTCCTGACTTTC. Translating it yields CASSFSSGANVLTF.